This T cell receptor beta chain emerged from a study of T cell repertoires in cytomegalovirus infection. As to this clonotype: Its antigen is still unknown.

From the reads, TCRdb called clonotypes with MiXCR, one entry per CDR3 protein. The sample holds 60,000 to 75,000 distinct CDR3 sequences, approximately 24% seen once. CDR3 size: 14 residues. Germline-derived CDR1 and CDR2 are SNHLY and FYNNEI. V was shortened by 3 bases and J by 1 base, with 7 bases between the two germline ends. Study findings and constraints: Cumulated frequencies of public TCR beta families served to identify carriers of CMV plus the relevant HLA.

Source material: PBMCs, sequenced either directly or after in vitro stimulation (not recorded which). The chain employs TRBV2 and TRBJ1-5; D is ambiguous. The receptor comes from a human donor in good health (CMV status not recorded). Some clones in this sample may be carry-over from other donors' samples. The CDR3, as DNA: TGTGCCAGCAGTGACTCTCTGAGCAATCAGCCCCAGCATTTT. It is translated as CASSDSLSNQPQHF.